Sequencing of this TCR beta chain was carried out in a study of blood T cell repertoires in COVID-19. The overall study: PBMCs, B-cell-depleted T cells, or T cells were the source of the cDNA or gDNA that made up the material.

Per germline, CDR1 MNHEY and CDR2 SVGAGI. V lost 0 bases to trimming and J lost 8 bases, with 10 bases between them. The CDR3 has 13 amino acids. Participants reported their clinical history, and cohort assignment relied on those reports. Sequencing was performed with immunoSEQ multiplex PCR; in TCRdb, only in-frame clones are kept and a portion is missing. Of approximately 300,000 clones listed, just over 85% are singletons. Source material: PBMCs or T cells enriched from blood (not recorded which). The chain employs TRBV6-5 and TRBJ1-2; D is unresolved. The origin of this receptor is a woman between 18 and 29 years old who had recovered from COVID-19. CDR3 region: CASSYSNGRGYTF. The CDR3 DNA reads TGTGCCAGCAGTTACTCGAACGGGAGAGGCTACACCTTC.